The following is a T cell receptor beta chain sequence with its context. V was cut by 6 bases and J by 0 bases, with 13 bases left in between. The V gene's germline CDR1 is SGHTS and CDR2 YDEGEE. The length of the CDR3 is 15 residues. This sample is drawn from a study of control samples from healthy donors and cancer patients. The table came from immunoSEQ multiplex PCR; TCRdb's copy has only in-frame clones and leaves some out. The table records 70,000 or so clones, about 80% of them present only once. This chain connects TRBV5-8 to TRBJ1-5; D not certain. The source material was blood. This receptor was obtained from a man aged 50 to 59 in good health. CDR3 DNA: TGTGCCAGCACATCATCACGAAATAGCAATCAGCCCCAGCATTTT. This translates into CASTSSRNSNQPQHF. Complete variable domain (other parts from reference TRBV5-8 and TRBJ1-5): EAGVTQSPTHLIKTRGQQATLRCSPISGHTSVYWYQQALGLGLQFLLWYDEGEERNRGNFPPRFSGRQFPNYSSELNVNALELEDSALYLCASTSSRNSNQPQHFGDGTRLSIL.